Given below is one T cell receptor (beta chain) in context. Germline CDR1 SGHDT, CDR2 YYEEEE. With V trimmed by 2 bases and J by 6 bases, 8 bases remained unmatched. The CDR3 spans 15 residues. The assay was immunoSEQ multiplex PCR, and TCRdb's table has in-frame clones only and misses some. The sample includes roughly 120,000 clones, approximately 80% of them seen just once. These data come from a study of blood T cell repertoires in COVID-19. The chain uses TRBV5-6 and TRBJ1-2; TRBD1 matches at 9 bases. What was sequenced was peripheral blood. This TCR derives from a woman aged 50 to 65 with acute or convalescent COVID-19. The CDR3 DNA reads as TGTGCCAGCAGCTTCCCAGACAGGGGGAAAAATGGCTACACCTTC. It encodes CASSFPDRGKNGYTF.